This TCR beta chain comes out of a study of shared clonotypes between healthy human individuals. Study overall: Each donor had three CD4 naive, three CD4 memory, two CD8 naive and one CD8 memory plate.

Execution of the assay was at deep level. Using immunoSEQ multiplex PCR, the repertoire was profiled, and TCRdb retains in-frame clones only, with some absent. The table lists around 2.1 million clones, 85% to 95% of them singletons, with under 2% in the top ten. Trimming cost V 5 bases and J 2 bases, with 8 bases left between them. CDR3 length: 13 residues. CDR1 is MRHNA, CDR2 SNTAGT, per germline. Cells designated naive CD8 were CD45RO-negative and were positively selected for CCR7, with terminally differentiated effector memory CD45RA+ cells excluded. Adult Caucasians living in Nashville, Tennessee made up all of the donors.

Sequenced: naive CD8+ T cells from PBMCs. The chain is built from TRBV6-4 and TRBJ2-3; D not resolved. The source of this sequence is a man aged 18 to 35 in good health. Some clones in this sample may be carry-over from other donors' samples. CDR3 coding DNA: TGTGCCAGCAGTCTGCGTGCCACAGATACGCAGTATTTT. Encoded protein: CASSLRATDTQYF.